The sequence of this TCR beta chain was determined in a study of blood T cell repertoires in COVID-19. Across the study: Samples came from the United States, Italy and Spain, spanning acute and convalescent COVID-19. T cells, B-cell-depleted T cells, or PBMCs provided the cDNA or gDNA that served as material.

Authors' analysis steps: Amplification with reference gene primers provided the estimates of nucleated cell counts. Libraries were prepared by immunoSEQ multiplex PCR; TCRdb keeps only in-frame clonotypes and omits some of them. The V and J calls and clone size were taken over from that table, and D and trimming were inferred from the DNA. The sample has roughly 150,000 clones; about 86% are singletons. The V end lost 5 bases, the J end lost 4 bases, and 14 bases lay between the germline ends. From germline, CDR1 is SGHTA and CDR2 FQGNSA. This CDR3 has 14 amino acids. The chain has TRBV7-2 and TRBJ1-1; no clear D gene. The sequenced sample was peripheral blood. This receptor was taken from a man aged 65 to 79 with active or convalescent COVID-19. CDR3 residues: CASSPGVGRTEAFF. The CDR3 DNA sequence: TGTGCCAGCAGCCCCGGGGTAGGGCGCACTGAAGCTTTCTTT.